This TCR beta chain came from a study of T cells in women clearing cervical HPV infection. Study information: Case blood was drawn a median around 140 days after lesion detection.

Libraries were prepared by immunoSEQ multiplex PCR; TCRdb keeps only in-frame clonotypes and omits some of them. The specimen's table records 30,000 to 35,000 clones. To note about this clone: Its target is not known.

Study-wide results and limits: Effector/memory and HPV-specific T cells were not isolated, and association timing is unknown.

This receptor was obtained from a woman between 18 and 75 years old with a cervical HPV16 infection that either progressed to CIN3+ or cleared (not recorded which). Sequenced material: blood buffy coat.

The sequenced part of the CDR3 DNA is TGTGCCAGCAGTGAAGCCCTTGCAGGGGTACACGGC. It codes for CASSEALAGVHG. The CDR3 in its entirety is CASSEALAGVHGYTF. The chain has TRBV6-1 and TRBJ1-2; D is perhaps TRBD1 (6 bases). The sequence runs out 3 residues before the end of the CDR3; the remainder is reconstructed from the germline J gene. The CDR3 has 15 amino acids. CDR1 and CDR2 (germline): MNHNS, SASEGT.